Shown below are 8 T cell receptor beta chains from a single sample sequenced in a study of control samples from healthy donors and cancer patients. Profiled with immunoSEQ multiplex PCR; TCRdb holds only in-frame clones, not every one. The sample carries roughly 100,000 clones, approximately 83% recorded once. Sequenced sample: blood. These receptors all stem from a woman between 45 and 65 years old in good health.

V gene TRBV18 combines with J gene TRBJ1-1; D perhaps matches TRBD1 (6 bases). CDR3 length equals 13 residues. The V gene lost 3 bases and the J gene lost 4 bases, with 9 bases spanning the gap. CDR1 is KGHSH and CDR2 is LQKENI in the germline V gene. The CDR3 DNA reads as TGTGCCAGCTCACCCGCAGGGGCCACTGAAGCTTTCTTT. This translates into CASSPAGATEAFF.

The rearrangement uses TRBV12-1 and TRBJ2-1; TRBD2, the table's D call, was not compared with the DNA. TRBV12-1 constitutes a pseudogene. CDR3 length: 16 residues. CDR3 bases: TGTGCCAGCAGCTTTGACTTAAACTTCTCCTACAATGAGCAGTTCTTC. The encoded protein is CASSFDLNFSYNEQFF.

This sequence joins TRBV6-6 and TRBJ1-3; a weak D match, TRBD1 (6 bases). This CDR3 is 15 amino acids long. V shed 6 bases and J shed 0 bases, with 12 bases lying between them. CDR1 MNHNY and CDR2 SVGAGI come from the germline V gene (reference sequence). For the CDR3, the DNA is TGTGCCAGCAGAAAGGGGGTCTCCTCTGGAAACACCATATATTTT. Encoded protein: CASRKGVSSGNTIYF.

The chain employs TRBV6-6 and TRBJ1-1, with no clear D. Germline CDR1 reads MNHNY; CDR2 reads SVGAGI (reference sequence). Trimming took 4 bases from V and 1 from J, leaving 7 bases between them. This CDR3 has 13 amino acids. The CDR3 here is CASSLHPNTEAFF. The CDR3 region has the DNA TGTGCCAGCAGTTTACACCCGAACACTGAAGCTTTCTTT.

V is TRBV29-1 and J is TRBJ2-1; D may match TRBD1 or TRBD2 (6 bases each). Germline V gene data show CDR1 as SQVTM and CDR2 as ANQGSEA. V was trimmed by 6 bases and J by 10 bases, leaving 19 bases between them. This CDR3 is built from 13 residues. The CDR3 protein is CSVTTSGAREQFF. CDR3 nucleotides: TGCAGCGTCACAACGTCGGGGGCCAGGGAGCAGTTCTTC.

The chain has TRBV9 and TRBJ2-5; 7 nucleotides match TRBD2. V lost 2 bases, J lost 1 base, and 2 bases stayed unmatched. The CDR3 consists of 14 residues. Germline values: CDR1 SGDLS, CDR2 YYNGEE. The CDR3 sequence is CASSVGGTQETQYF. The CDR3 DNA reads TGTGCCAGCAGCGTGGGGGGGACCCAAGAGACCCAGTACTTC.

This clone has only a few counts. The chain uses TRBV7-9 and TRBJ1-2, with TRBD1 matching over 8 bases. CDR1 and CDR2 (germline): SEHNR, FQNEAQ (reference sequence). V gave up 4 bases and J gave up 7 bases; unmatched junction bases: 8. This CDR3 is 14 amino acids long. In DNA, the CDR3 is TGTGCCAGCAGCTCGACAGGGGCTCACTCTGGCTACACCTTC. As protein: CASSSTGAHSGYTF.

The chain combines TRBV7-9 with TRBJ2-2; D is undetermined. The CDR3 is 15 residues long. CDR1 and CDR2 from the germline V gene are SEHNR and FQNEAQ (reference sequence). V dropped 1 base and J dropped 1 base, with 7 bases sitting between them. The CDR3 protein is CASSLDSVNTGELFF. Written as DNA, the CDR3 is TGTGCCAGCAGCTTAGATTCGGTGAACACCGGGGAGCTGTTTTTT.